Following are 10 T cell receptor beta chains from one sample sequenced in a study of T cells after yellow fever vaccination. TCRdb ran MiXCR on the 5' RACE reads and lists one entry per CDR3 protein. The data contain some 250,000 distinct CDR3 sequences, roughly 4% of them singletons. The sequencing used PBMCs, collected 15 days after the yellow fever booster vaccination. The origin of the receptors is a man between 18 and 29 years old who received the YFV17D yellow fever vaccine.

This clonotype was detected many times. The chain employs TRBV7-9 and TRBJ1-2; D is perhaps TRBD1 (5 bases). Germline CDR1 SEHNR, CDR2 FQNEAQ (reference sequence). The V end was cut by 3 bases, the J end by 5 bases, with 19 bases between. This CDR3 region has 16 residues. The CDR3 reads CASSLFWQGSWYGYTF. CDR3 coding DNA: TGTGCCAGCAGCTTGTTTTGGCAGGGAAGTTGGTATGGCTACACCTTC.

This clonotype was detected only a few times. The CDR3 here is CASSRGGGATKEFF. CDR3 sequence (DNA): TGTGCCAGCAGTCGCGGGGGGGGGGCCACAAAAGAGTTCTTC. The V and J genes are TRBV12-3 or TRBV12-4 and TRBJ2-1, with 9 positions matching TRBD2. The junction had 13 bases not matched to a gene; V was cut back by 5 bases and J by 14 bases. This CDR3 is built from 14 residues.

This clonotype was seen repeatedly, ten times or more. J is TRBJ2-1 and V is TRBV13; the D gene is possibly TRBD1 (8 bases). V lost 4 bases to trimming and J lost 6 bases, with 16 bases between them. Per the germline V gene, CDR1 is PRHDT and CDR2 is FYEKMQ (reference sequence). This CDR3 is 15 amino acids long. Here the CDR3 reads CASSSDRGGGNEQFF. In DNA, the CDR3 is TGTGCCAGCAGCTCCGACAGGGGCGGGGGCAATGAGCAGTTCTTC.

Many counts were recorded for this clonotype. This chain links TRBV5-5 with TRBJ1-4, with TRBD1 as a possible D gene (6 bases). The CDR3 extends over 16 amino acids. Per the germline V gene, CDR1 is SGHKS and CDR2 is YYEKEE (reference sequence). V lost 1 base to trimming and J lost 6 bases, with 16 bases between them. DNA for the CDR3: TGTGCCAGCAGCTTGAGTATCAGGGGACTGGATGAAAAACTGTTTTTT. Amino acid sequence: CASSLSIRGLDEKLFF.

This clonotype has a count of ten or more. This chain joins TRBV7-3 and TRBJ2-1; 11 bases fit TRBD2. The CDR3 runs 19 residues. V trimming: 4 bases; J trimming: 5 bases; junction bases outside the gene matches: 16. CDR1 SGHTA and CDR2 FQGTGA come from the germline V gene. This CDR3 reads CASSSAGAELAGVDNEQFF. The CDR3 nucleotides read TGTGCCAGCAGCTCCGCGGGGGCCGAACTAGCGGGGGTGGACAATGAGCAGTTCTTC. Combining the CDR3 with reference TRBV7-3 and TRBJ2-1 gives the whole variable domain GAGVSQTPSNKVTEKGKYVELRCDPISGHTALYWYRQSLGQGPEFLIYFQGTGAADDSGLPNDRFFAVRPEGSVSTLKIQRTERGDSAVYLCASSSAGAELAGVDNEQFFGPGTRLTVL.

In its sample, this clonotype was seen many times. The chain links TRBV5-6 to TRBJ1-5; D gene unclear. The V gene lost 0 bases and the J gene lost 4 bases, with 5 bases spanning the gap. Germline-derived CDR1 and CDR2 are SGHDT and YYEEEE. The CDR3 has 13 amino acids. CDR3 protein: CASSLGKNQPQHF. Written as DNA, the CDR3 is TGTGCCAGCAGCTTGGGCAAGAATCAGCCCCAGCATTTT. Full variable domain (missing parts from reference TRBV5-6 and TRBJ1-5): DAGVTQSPTHLIKTRGQQVTLRCSPKSGHDTVSWYQQALGQGPQFIFQYYEEEERQRGNFPDRFSGHQFPNYSSELNVNALLLGDSALYLCASSLGKNQPQHFGDGTRLSIL.

This clonotype was observed at least ten times. The rearrangement links TRBV7-9 to TRBJ2-7; the match to TRBD1 covers 10 bases. In germline, CDR1 is SEHNR, CDR2 FQNEAQ (reference sequence). The CDR3 has 15 amino acids. V gave up 1 base and J gave up 3 bases; unmatched junction bases: 3. CDR3 amino acids: CASSLGGTGDYEQYV. The CDR3 DNA sequence: TGTGCCAGCAGCTTAGGAGGGACAGGGGACTACGAGCAGTACGTC.

V usage is TRBV27 and J usage is TRBJ1-6; possible D gene TRBD1, 5 bases. Germline CDR1 and CDR2: MNHEY and SMNVEV (reference sequence). The V end lost 5 bases, the J end lost 11 bases, and 16 bases lay between the germline ends. The CDR3 extends over 14 amino acids. This CDR3 is CASSPGISRAPLHF. In DNA, the CDR3 is TGTGCCAGCAGTCCTGGTATTTCCAGGGCACCCCTCCACTTT.

A remark on this clonotype: Its ends do not fully match the called genes, so a read error is possible. The chain combines TRBV11-2 with TRBJ2-3; TRBD2 matches at 7 bases. Germline assignment: CDR1 SGHAT and CDR2 FQNNGV. The CDR3 totals 15 residues. The DNA for the CDR3 is TGTGCCCGCAGCCCAGCTGGGACTAACACAGATACGCAGTATTTT. It codes for CARSPAGTNTDTQYF.

There are many counts of this clonotype. The chain couples TRBV12-3 or TRBV12-4 to TRBJ2-2; 9 bases agree with TRBD2. V gave up 3 bases and J gave up 2 bases; unmatched junction bases: 7. The CDR3 spans 17 residues. CDR3 in amino acids: CASSLALAGLNTGELFF. DNA of the CDR3: TGTGCCAGCAGTTTGGCTCTAGCGGGACTTAACACCGGGGAGCTGTTTTTT.